A selection of T cell receptor beta chains follows, all from one sample in a study of CD8+ T cells in alopecia areata. TCRdb's copy holds only in-frame clones and misses some; the assay was immunoSEQ multiplex PCR. The sample has more than 200,000 clones, approximately 40% seen once. The sample consisted of CD4+ T cells sorted from blood, taken at approximately week 36, from a patient treated with tofacitinib. These TCRs come from a human donor with alopecia areata. CDR3s include the opening cysteine and the closing phenylalanine or tryptophan. A D gene is named only where the DNA matches it firmly. Not every row has a clone size; where given, it reads once, few, many or a size class.

d_call j_call v_call clone_size cdr3_nt cdr3_aa
TRBD2 TRBJ2-1 TRBV7-2 - TGTGCCAGCAGCCCCGCCGGGACTAGCGGGAGGGCTAGTGAGCAGTTCTTC CASSPAGTSGRASEQFF
TRBD1 TRBJ1-2 TRBV19 - TGTGCCAGTGGGACAGGGGACTACGGCTACACCTTC CASGTGDYGYTF
- TRBJ2-7 TRBV4-2 few TGTGCCAGCAGCCTAGTGACGGGCGACTCCTACGAGCAGTACTTC CASSLVTGDSYEQYF
- TRBJ1-1 TRBV4-2 - TGTGCCAGCAGCCCGGGACGGGTCCTAAACACTGAAGCTTTCTTT CASSPGRVLNTEAFF
- TRBJ1-3 TRBV6-1 - TGTGCCAGCAGTGACTTTTCTGGAAACACCATATATTTT CASSDFSGNTIYF
- TRBJ2-3 TRBV10-3 - TGTGCCATCAAGGGGGGAGCTCAAGATACGCAGTATTTT CAIKGGAQDTQYF
TRBD1 TRBJ2-7 TRBV5-1 - TGCGCCAGCAGCTCTACAGGGGACAGGGACGAGCAGTACTTC CASSSTGDRDEQYF
TRBD1 TRBJ2-5 TRBV5-1 - TGCGCCAGCAGCCTCCTAGGACAGGGCCAAGAGACCCAGTACTTC CASSLLGQGQETQYF
- TRBJ2-3 TRBV29-1 - TGCAGCGTTGAAGATTTAGTCGACAGAAGCACAGATACGCAGTATTTT CSVEDLVDRSTDTQYF
- TRBJ2-7 TRBV21-1 few TGTGCCAGCAGCAACGACTCCGGGACAGGGTTATTAGGATCCTACGAGCAGTACTTC CASSNDSGTGLLGSYEQYF
- TRBJ2-5 TRBV6-6 - TGTGCCAGCACATCCTTCGTTTACCAAGAGACCCAGTACTTC CASTSFVYQETQYF
TRBD2 TRBJ2-2 TRBV5-1 - TGCGCCAGCAGCTTGAGGACTAGCGTCCCAAACACCGGGGAGCTGTTTTTT CASSLRTSVPNTGELFF
- TRBJ1-2 TRBV6-5 - TGTGCCAGCAGTTACGGGGGGGCAGCTAACTATGGCTACACCTTC CASSYGGAANYGYTF
TRBD1 TRBJ2-7 TRBV11-1 - TGTGCCAGCAGCCCAGGGGGAGCAAGAAGCTCCTACGAGCAGTACTTC CASSPGGARSSYEQYF
- TRBJ2-3 TRBV4-2 - TGTGCCAGCAGCTCCCCCGCGGTCCCATCCGCCTTAGATACGCAGTATTTT CASSSPAVPSALDTQYF
- TRBJ2-3 TRBV7-3 - TGTGCCAGCAGCTTACGGCCTAACATCCCAGATACGCAGTATTTT CASSLRPNIPDTQYF
- TRBJ2-5 TRBV29-1 once TGCAGCGCCCCCGGGGGAGATGAGGAGACCCAGTACTTC CSAPGGDEETQYF
- TRBJ2-7 TRBV29-1 - TGCAGCGTTGCCGGGCCCTTGGGGGCCGCCGAGCAGTACTTC CSVAGPLGAAEQYF